One and the same sample provided the 10 T cell receptor beta chains below, sequenced in a study of human T cells and chemical hapten exposure. Time point indicated: patch test 3, about 24 weeks after DPC sensitization. The sample's treatment: therapeutic diphenylcyclopropenone sensitization with weekly scalp DPC. TCRdb processed the RACE reads anew with MiXCR; each CDR3 protein has one entry. Of about 97,000 distinct CDR3 sequences listed, 27% were seen once; the top ten hold 10% to 13%. The sample in question was whole blood, obtained in connection with sensitization to the hapten diphenylcyclopropenone (DPC). The receptor set was obtained from a man aged 40-50 years with alopecia areata. Some clones in this sample may be carry-over from other donors' samples.

The J gene is TRBJ2-1, the V gene TRBV30; tentative D call: TRBD2 (6 bases). V lost 2 bases and J lost 9, with 11 bases in between. Germline CDR1 is GTSNPN and CDR2 is SVGIG (reference sequence). The CDR3 length is 12 residues. CDR3 DNA: TGTGCCTGGAGTCGTACTAGCCCTGAGCAGTTCTTC. This gives the protein CAWSRTSPEQFF.

The sample holds a few counts of this clonotype. The chain joins TRBV6-5 to TRBJ1-5; the D is unclear. The CDR3 consists of 15 residues. V lost 6 bases to trimming and J lost 0 bases, with 12 bases between them. The germline V gene has CDR1 MNHEY and CDR2 SVGAGI. Here the CDR3 reads CASRPDVGSNQPQHF. For the CDR3, the DNA is TGTGCCAGCAGACCCGACGTTGGTAGCAATCAGCCCCAGCATTTT.

This clonotype was seen a few times. V gene TRBV20-1 combines with J gene TRBJ2-3, with a possible D match to TRBD2 (5 bases). V was cut by 5 bases and J by 7 bases, with 10 bases left in between. The germline gives CDR1 DFQATT, CDR2 SNEGSKA (reference sequence). The CDR3 loop spans 11 amino acids. DNA for the CDR3: TGCAGTGCTTGGGAGCGGAATACGCAGTATTTT. Its protein product is CSAWERNTQYF.

This clonotype appeared a single time. The gene calls are TRBV24-1 and TRBJ2-6; the match to TRBD1 covers 9 bases. In germline, CDR1 is KGHDR, CDR2 SFDVKD. The CDR3 contains 17 residues. V trimming: 3 bases; J trimming: 2 bases; junction bases outside the gene matches: 4. CDR3 sequence reads: CATSDPTGGTGANVLTF. In nucleotides, the CDR3 is TGTGCCACCAGTGATCCGACAGGGGGTACTGGGGCCAACGTCCTGACTTTC.

This clonotype rates as medium-sized. This chain links TRBV20-1 with TRBJ2-2, with D possibly matching TRBD2 (6 bases). The germline CDR1 and CDR2 sequences are DFQATT and SNEGSKA (reference sequence). The V gene lost 1 base and the J gene lost 0 bases, with 15 bases spanning the gap. There are 17 residues in the CDR3. In DNA form, the CDR3 reads TGCAGTGCTAGAGCCACCCCCGGGACTGCGAACACCGGGGAGCTGTTTTTT. As protein: CSARATPGTANTGELFF.

The chain has TRBV15 and TRBJ1-3; weak D call: TRBD1 (5 bases). The germline gives CDR1 LNHNV, CDR2 YYDKDF (reference sequence). This CDR3 has 15 residues. Trimming cost V 3 bases and J 2 bases, with 11 bases left between them. The CDR3 region has the DNA TGTGCCACCAGCAGGGACCGGGGGACTGGAAACACCATATATTTT. Translation gives CATSRDRGTGNTIYF.

This clonotype was counted only a few times. The chain is built from TRBV29-1 and TRBJ2-1, with TRBD1 identical over 9 bases. This CDR3 is built from 12 residues. V gave up 2 bases and J gave up 10 bases; unmatched junction bases: 3. CDR1 is SQVTM, CDR2 ANQGSEA, per germline. The CDR3, as DNA: TGCAGCGTTGAAACAGGGGGCCGGGAGCAGTTCTTC. It specifies CSVETGGREQFF.

This clonotype was seen at least ten times. The J gene is TRBJ2-1, the V gene TRBV14; 13 nucleotides match TRBD2. The CDR3 is 17 residues long. Germline-derived CDR1 and CDR2 are SGHDN and FVKESK. V lost 4 bases, J lost 4 bases, and 7 bases stayed unmatched. The CDR3, as DNA: TGTGCCAGCAGCCTTCGTCTGGGACTAGCGGGATACAATGAGCAGTTCTTC. It yields the protein CASSLRLGLAGYNEQFF. The variable domain in full, completed from reference TRBV14 and TRBJ2-1, reads EAGVTQFPSHSVIEKGQTVTLRCDPISGHDNLYWYRRVMGKEIKFLLHFVKESKQDESGMPNNRFLAERTGGTYSTLKVQPAELEDSGVYFCASSLRLGLAGYNEQFFGPGTRLTVL.

The CDR3 region is CASSQDISDGANYGYTF. In DNA form, the CDR3 reads TGCGCCAGCAGCCAAGACATTTCCGACGGAGCTAACTATGGCTACACCTTC. The V gene is TRBV4-3, the J gene TRBJ1-2; D uncertain. The length of the CDR3 is 17 residues. V lost 0 bases and J 0 bases, leaving 14 bases between the germline ends. From germline, CDR1 is LGHNA and CDR2 YSLEER.

Only a few counts were recorded for this clonotype. The chain combines TRBV29-1 with TRBJ2-5, with D possibly called TRBD1 or TRBD2 (5 bases each). The germline gives CDR1 SQVTM, CDR2 ANQGSEA. The CDR3 totals 14 residues. V lost 4 bases and J lost 5, with 17 bases in between. The CDR3 sequence is CSVVGSGGSETQYF. CDR3 sequence (DNA): TGCAGCGTTGTCGGGTCTGGGGGTAGCGAGACCCAGTACTTC.